This T cell receptor beta chain appears in the sequencing data of a study of blood T cells in healthy people across ages. The use of a sample-barcoded 5' primer and a J-beta primer mix characterized a second PCR of roughly 6 to 11 cycles. MiXCR, run by TCRdb on the 5' RACE reads, gives a single entry per CDR3 protein. The sample lists 1.5 million to 2 million distinct CDR3 sequences, 28% occurring once. CDR1 and CDR2 from the germline V gene are SEHNR and FQNEAQ (reference sequence). With 4 bases clipped from V and 1 base from J, the junction kept 6 bases outside the gene matches. The CDR3 sequence is 17 residues long.

The sample was blood. The chain is built from TRBV7-9 and TRBJ2-3; 12 positions agree with TRBD2. This clonotype originated in a woman aged 25 to 39 in good health. The DNA for the CDR3 is TGTGCCAGCAGCTCCTCCCTAGCGGGGGGGCGCACAGATACGCAGTATTTT. Its protein is CASSSSLAGGRTDTQYF. Combining the CDR3 with reference TRBV7-9 and TRBJ2-3 gives the whole variable domain DTGVSQNPRHKITKRGQNVTFRCDPISEHNRLYWYRQTLGQGPEFLTYFQNEAQLEKSRLLSDRFSAERPKGSFSTLEIQRTEQGDSAMYLCASSSSLAGGRTDTQYFGPGTRLTVL.